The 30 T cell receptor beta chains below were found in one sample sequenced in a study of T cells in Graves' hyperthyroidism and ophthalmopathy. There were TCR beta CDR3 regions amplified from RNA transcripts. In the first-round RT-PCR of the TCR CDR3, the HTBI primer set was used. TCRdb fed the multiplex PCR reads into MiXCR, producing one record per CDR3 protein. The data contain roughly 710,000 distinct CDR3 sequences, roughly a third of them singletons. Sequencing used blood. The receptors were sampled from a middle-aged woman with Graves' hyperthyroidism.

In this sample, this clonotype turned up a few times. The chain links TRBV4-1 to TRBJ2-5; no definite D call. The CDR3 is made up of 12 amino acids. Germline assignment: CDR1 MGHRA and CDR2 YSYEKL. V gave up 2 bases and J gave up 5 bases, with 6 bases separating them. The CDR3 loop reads CASSQPRETQYF. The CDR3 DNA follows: TGCGCCAGCAGCCAACCTCGGGAGACCCAGTACTTC.

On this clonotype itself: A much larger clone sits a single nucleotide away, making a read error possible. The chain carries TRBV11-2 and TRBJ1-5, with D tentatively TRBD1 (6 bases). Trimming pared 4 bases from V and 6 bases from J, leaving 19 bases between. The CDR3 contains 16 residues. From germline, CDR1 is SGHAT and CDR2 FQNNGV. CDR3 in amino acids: CASSSPLGGSFQPQHF. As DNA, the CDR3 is TGTGCCAGCAGCTCCCCTCTAGGGGGTTCATTTCAGCCCCAGCATTTT.

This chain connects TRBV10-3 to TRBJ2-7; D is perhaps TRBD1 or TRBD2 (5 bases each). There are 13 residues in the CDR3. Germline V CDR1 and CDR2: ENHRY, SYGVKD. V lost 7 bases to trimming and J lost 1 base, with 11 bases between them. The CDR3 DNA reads TGTGCCATCAAACTGAGGGGTTCCTACGAGCAGTACTTC. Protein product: CAIKLRGSYEQYF.

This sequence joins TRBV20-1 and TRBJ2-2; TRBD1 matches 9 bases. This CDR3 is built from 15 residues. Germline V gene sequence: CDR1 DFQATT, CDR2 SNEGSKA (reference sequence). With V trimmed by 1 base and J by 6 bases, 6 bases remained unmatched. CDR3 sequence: CSARAGTGKAGELFF. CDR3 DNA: TGCAGTGCTAGAGCCGGGACAGGGAAGGCCGGGGAGCTGTTTTTT.

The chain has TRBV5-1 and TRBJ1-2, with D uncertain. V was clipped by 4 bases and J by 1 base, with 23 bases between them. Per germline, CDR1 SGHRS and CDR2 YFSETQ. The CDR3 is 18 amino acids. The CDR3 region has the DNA TGCGCCAGCAGCCAAGATTTCCCTCGGCCACTACTTAACTATGGCTACACCTTC. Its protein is CASSQDFPRPLLNYGYTF.

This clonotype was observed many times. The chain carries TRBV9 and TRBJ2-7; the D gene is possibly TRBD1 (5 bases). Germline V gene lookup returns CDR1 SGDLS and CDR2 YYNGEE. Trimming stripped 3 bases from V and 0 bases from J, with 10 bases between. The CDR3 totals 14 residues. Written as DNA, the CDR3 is TGTGCCAGCAGCGAACTGGACATCTCCTACGAGCAGTACTTC. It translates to CASSELDISYEQYF.

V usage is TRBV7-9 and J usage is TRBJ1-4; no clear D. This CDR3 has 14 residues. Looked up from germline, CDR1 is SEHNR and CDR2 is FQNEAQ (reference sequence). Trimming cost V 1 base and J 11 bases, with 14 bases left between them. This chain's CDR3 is CASSLGVGHLKLFF. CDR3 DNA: TGTGCCAGCAGCTTAGGGGTAGGGCACCTGAAACTGTTTTTT.

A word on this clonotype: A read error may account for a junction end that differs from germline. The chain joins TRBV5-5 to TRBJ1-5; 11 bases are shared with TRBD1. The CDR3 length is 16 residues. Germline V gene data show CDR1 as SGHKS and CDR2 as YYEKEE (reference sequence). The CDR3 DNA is TGCGCCAGCAGGGATGGGACAGGGGGAACCAATCAGCCCCAGCATTTT. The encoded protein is CASRDGTGGTNQPQHF.

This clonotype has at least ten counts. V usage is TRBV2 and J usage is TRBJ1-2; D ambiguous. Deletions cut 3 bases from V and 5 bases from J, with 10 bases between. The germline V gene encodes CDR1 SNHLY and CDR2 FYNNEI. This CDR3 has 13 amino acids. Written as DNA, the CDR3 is TGTGCCAGCAGTGAGGGATCAGTGTATGGCTACACCTTC. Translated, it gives CASSEGSVYGYTF.

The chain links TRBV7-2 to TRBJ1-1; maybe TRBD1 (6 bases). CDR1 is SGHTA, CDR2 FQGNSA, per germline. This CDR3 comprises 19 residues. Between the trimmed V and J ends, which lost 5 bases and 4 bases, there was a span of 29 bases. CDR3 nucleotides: TGTGCCAGCAGCCTACTAGCGGGGAACACCGGGGGCGCCCTCACTGAAGCTTTCTTT. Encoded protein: CASSLLAGNTGGALTEAFF.

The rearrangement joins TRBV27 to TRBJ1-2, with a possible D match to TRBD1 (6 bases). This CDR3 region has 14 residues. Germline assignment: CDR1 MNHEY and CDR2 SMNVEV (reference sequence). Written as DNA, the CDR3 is TGTGGGGGACGGGGACGGAATAGGGGGAATGGCTACACCTTC. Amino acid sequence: CGGRGRNRGNGYTF.

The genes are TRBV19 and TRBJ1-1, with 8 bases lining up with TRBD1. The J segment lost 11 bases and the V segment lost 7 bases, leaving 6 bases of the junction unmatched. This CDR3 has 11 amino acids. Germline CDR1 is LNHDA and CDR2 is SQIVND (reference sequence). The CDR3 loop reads CASITGGRAFF. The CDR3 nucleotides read TGTGCCAGTATTACAGGGGGAAGGGCTTTCTTT.

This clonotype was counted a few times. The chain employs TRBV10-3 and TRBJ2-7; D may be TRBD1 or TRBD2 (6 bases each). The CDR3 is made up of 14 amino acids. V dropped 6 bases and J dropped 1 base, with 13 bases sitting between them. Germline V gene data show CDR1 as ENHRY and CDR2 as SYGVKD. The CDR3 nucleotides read TGTGCCATCAGCCGACAGGAGGGTTCCTACGAGCAGTACTTC. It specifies CAISRQEGSYEQYF.

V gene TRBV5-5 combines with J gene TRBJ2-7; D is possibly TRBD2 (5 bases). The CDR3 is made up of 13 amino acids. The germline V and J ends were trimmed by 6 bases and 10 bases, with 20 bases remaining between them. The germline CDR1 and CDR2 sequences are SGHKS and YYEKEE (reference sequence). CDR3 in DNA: TGTGCCAGCACCCCAGAGGTGGGGAGCCTCCAGTACTTC. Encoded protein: CASTPEVGSLQYF.

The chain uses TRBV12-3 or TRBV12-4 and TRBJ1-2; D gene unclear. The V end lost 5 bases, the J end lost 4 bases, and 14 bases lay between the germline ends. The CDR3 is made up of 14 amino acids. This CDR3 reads CASSPRPAGYGYTF. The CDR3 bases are TGTGCCAGCAGTCCCAGGCCCGCCGGCTATGGCTACACCTTC.

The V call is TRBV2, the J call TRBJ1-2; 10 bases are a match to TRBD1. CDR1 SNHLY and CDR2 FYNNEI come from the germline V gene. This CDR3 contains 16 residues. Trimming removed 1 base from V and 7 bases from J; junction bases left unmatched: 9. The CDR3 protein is CASSEGVTGGELGYTF. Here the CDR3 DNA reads TGTGCCAGCAGTGAAGGAGTGACAGGGGGCGAGCTTGGCTACACCTTC.

The CDR3 sequence: CTIKGGMNTEAFF. As DNA, the CDR3 is TGCACCATTAAGGGGGGTATGAACACTGAAGCTTTCTTT. The chain employs TRBV29-1 and TRBJ1-1; a weak D match, TRBD1 (6 bases). Per germline, CDR1 SQVTM and CDR2 ANQGSEA. The CDR3 has 13 residues.

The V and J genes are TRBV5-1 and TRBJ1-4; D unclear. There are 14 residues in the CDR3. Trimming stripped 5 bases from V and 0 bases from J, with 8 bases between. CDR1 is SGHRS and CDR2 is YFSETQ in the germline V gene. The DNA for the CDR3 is TGCGCCAGCAGAGCGTCTTCAACTAATGAAAAACTGTTTTTT. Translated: CASRASSTNEKLFF.

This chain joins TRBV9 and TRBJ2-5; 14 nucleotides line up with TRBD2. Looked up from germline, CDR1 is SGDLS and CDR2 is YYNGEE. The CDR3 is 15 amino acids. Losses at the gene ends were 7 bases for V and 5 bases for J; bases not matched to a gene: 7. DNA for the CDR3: TGTGCCAGCGCGACTAGCGGGGGGGCCCGGGAGACCCAGTACTTC. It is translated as CASATSGGARETQYF.

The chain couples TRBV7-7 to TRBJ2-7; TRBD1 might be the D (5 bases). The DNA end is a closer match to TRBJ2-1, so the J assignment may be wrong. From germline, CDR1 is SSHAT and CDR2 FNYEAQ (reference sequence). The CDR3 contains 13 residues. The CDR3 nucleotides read TGTGCCAGCAGTGATAGCAGGGATGATGAGCAGTTCTTC. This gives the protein CASSDSRDDEQFF.

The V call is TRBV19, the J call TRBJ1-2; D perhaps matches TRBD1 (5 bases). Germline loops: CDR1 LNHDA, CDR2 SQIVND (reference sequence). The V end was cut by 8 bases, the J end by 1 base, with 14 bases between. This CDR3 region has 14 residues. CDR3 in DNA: TGTGCCAGTTCCCCCCGACAGAGTAACTATGGCTACACCTTC. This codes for CASSPRQSNYGYTF.

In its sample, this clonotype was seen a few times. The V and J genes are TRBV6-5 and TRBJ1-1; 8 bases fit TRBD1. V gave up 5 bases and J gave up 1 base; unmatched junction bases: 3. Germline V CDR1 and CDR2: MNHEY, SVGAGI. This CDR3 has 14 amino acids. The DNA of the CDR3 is TGTGCCAGCAGTGGACAGGGTTGGAACACTGAAGCTTTCTTT. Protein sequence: CASSGQGWNTEAFF.

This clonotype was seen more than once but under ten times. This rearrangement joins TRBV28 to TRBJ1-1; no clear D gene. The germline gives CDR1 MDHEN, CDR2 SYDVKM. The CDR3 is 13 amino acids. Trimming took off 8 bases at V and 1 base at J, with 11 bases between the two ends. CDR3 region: CASLTRQNTEAFF. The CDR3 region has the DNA TGTGCCAGCTTGACCCGACAGAACACTGAAGCTTTCTTT.

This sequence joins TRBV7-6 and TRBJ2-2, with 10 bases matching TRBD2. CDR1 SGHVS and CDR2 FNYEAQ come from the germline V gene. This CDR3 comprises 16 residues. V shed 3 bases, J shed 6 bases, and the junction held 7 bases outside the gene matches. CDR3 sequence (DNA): TGTGCCAGCAGCTTGCTAGCGGGGGTCGTGGCCGGGGAGCTGTTTTTT. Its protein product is CASSLLAGVVAGELFF. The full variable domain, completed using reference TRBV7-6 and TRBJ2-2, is GAGVSQSPRYKVTKRGQDVALRCDPISGHVSLYWYRQALGQGPEFLTYFNYEAQQDKSGLPNDRFSAERPEGSISTLTIQRTEQRDSAMYRCASSLLAGVVAGELFFGEGSRLTVL.

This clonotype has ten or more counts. In nucleotides, the CDR3 is TGTGCCAGCAGCCTAGAGGGGCTAAGCTCCTACGAGCAGTACTTC. Translated: CASSLEGLSSYEQYF. The rearrangement links TRBV7-2 to TRBJ2-7; D is tentatively TRBD1 or TRBD2 (5 bases each). Between the trimmed V and J ends, which lost 5 bases and 0 bases, there was a span of 14 bases. Looked up from germline, CDR1 is SGHTA and CDR2 is FQGNSA. This CDR3 is built from 15 residues.

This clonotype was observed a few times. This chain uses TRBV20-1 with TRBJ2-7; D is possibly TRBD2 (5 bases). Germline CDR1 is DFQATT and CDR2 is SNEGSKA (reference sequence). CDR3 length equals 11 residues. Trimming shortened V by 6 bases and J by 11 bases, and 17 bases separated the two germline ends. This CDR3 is CSATTGVDKYF. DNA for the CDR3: TGCAGTGCGACGACCGGGGTCGATAAGTACTTC.

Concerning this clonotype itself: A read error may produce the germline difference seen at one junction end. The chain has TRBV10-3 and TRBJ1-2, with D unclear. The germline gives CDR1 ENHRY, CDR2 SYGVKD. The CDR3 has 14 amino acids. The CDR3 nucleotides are TGTGCCAGCAGTGAGGGCCTCAAGGGCTATGGCTACACCTTC. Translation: CASSEGLKGYGYTF.

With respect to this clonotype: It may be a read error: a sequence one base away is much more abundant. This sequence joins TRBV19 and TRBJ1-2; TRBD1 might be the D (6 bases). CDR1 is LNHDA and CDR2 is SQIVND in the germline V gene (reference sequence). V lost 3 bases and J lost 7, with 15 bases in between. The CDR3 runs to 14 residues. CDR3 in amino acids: CASSIRGTGFGYTF. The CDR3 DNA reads TGTGCCAGTAGTATCAGGGGAACAGGGTTTGGCTACACCTTC.

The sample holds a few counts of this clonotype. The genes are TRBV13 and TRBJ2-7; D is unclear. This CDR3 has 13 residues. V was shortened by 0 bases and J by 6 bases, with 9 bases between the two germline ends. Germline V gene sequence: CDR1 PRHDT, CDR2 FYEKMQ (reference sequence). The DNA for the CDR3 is TGTGCCAGCAGCTTAGGTTCTTTTGGCGAGCAGTACTTC. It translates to CASSLGSFGEQYF.

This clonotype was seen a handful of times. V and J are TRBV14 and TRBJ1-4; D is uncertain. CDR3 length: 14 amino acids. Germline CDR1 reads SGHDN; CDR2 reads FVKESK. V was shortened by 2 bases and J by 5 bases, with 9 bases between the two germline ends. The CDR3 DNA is TGTGCCAGCAGCCAAAGGAGCGGAAATGAAAAACTGTTTTTT. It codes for CASSQRSGNEKLFF. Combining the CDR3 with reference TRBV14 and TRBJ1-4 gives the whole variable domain EAGVTQFPSHSVIEKGQTVTLRCDPISGHDNLYWYRRVMGKEIKFLLHFVKESKQDESGMPNNRFLAERTGGTYSTLKVQPAELEDSGVYFCASSQRSGNEKLFFGSGTQLSVL.